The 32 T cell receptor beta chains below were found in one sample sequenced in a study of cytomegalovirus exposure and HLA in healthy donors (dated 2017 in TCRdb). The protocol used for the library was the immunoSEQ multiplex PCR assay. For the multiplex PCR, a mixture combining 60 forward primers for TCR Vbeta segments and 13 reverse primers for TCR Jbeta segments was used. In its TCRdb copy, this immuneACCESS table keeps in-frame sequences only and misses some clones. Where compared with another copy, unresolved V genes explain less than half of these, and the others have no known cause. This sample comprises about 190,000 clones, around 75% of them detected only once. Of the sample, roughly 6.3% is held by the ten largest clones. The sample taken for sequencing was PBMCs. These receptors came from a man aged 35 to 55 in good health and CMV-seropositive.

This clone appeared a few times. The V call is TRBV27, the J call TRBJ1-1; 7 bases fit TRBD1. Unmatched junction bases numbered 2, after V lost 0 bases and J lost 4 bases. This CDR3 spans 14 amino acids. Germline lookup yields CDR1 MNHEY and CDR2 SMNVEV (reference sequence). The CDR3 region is CASSLSAGGTEAFF. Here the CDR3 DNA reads TGTGCCAGCAGTTTATCAGCAGGGGGCACTGAAGCTTTCTTT.

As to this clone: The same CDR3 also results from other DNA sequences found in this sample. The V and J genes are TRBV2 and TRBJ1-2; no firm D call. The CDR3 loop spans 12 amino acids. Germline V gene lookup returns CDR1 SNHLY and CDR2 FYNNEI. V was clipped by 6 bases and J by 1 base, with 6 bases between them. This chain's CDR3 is CASSGGNYGYTF. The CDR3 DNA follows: TGTGCCAGCAGCGGTGGTAACTATGGCTACACCTTC.

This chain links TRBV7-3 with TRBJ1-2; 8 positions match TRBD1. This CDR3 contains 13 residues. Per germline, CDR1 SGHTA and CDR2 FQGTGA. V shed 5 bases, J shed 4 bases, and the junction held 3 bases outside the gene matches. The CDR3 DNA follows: TGTGCCAGCAGCGCACAGGGGGGCTATGGCTACACCTTC. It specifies CASSAQGGYGYTF.

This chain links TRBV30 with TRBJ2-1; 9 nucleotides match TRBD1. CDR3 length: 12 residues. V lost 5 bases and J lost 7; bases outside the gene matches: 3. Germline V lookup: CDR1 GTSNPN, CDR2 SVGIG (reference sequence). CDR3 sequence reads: CAWGQGLNEQFF. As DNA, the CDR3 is TGTGCCTGGGGACAGGGGTTGAATGAGCAGTTCTTC.

The CDR3 DNA reads TGTGCCAGCAGCCTAGACCCTTTGGCCCCCTACGAGCAGTACTTC. It is translated as CASSLDPLAPYEQYF. The chain couples TRBV7-2 to TRBJ2-7; D call uncertain. The ends were cut back, 5 bases at V and 2 bases at J, with 16 bases in the middle. Germline-derived CDR1 and CDR2 are SGHTA and FQGNSA. This CDR3 spans 15 amino acids.

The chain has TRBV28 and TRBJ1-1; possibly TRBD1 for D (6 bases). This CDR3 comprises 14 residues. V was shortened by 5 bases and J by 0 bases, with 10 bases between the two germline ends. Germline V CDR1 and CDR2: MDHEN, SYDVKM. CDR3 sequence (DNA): TGTGCCAGCAGTCCGGACAGCCTGAACACTGAAGCTTTCTTT. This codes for CASSPDSLNTEAFF. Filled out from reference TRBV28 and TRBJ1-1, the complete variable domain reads DVKVTQSSRYLVKRTGEKVFLECVQDMDHENMFWYRQDPGLGLRLIYFSYDVKMKEKGDIPEGYSVSREKKERFSLILESASTNQTSMYLCASSPDSLNTEAFFGQGTRLTVV.

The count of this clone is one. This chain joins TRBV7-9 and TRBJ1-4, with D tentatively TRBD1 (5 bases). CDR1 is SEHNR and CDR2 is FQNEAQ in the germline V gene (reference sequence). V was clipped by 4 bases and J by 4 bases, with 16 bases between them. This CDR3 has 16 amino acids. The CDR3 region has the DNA TGTGCCAGCAGCTCGATATTGGCAGGGATTAATGAAAAACTGTTTTTT. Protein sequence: CASSSILAGINEKLFF.

The CDR3 sequence is CASSFFWANTGELFF. In DNA, the CDR3 is TGTGCCAGCAGTTTTTTCTGGGCCAACACCGGGGAGCTGTTTTTT. The V call is TRBV7-9, the J call TRBJ2-2, with D unclear. The CDR3 covers 15 residues. Per germline, CDR1 SEHNR and CDR2 FQNEAQ (reference sequence). Trimming removed 6 bases from V and 2 bases from J, with 13 bases in between.

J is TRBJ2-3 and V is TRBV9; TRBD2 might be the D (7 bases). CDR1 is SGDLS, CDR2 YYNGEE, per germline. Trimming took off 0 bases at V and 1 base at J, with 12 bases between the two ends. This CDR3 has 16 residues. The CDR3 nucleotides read TGTGCCAGCAGCGTAGCGGGGGGCGGCCGCACAGATACGCAGTATTTT. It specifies CASSVAGGGRTDTQYF.

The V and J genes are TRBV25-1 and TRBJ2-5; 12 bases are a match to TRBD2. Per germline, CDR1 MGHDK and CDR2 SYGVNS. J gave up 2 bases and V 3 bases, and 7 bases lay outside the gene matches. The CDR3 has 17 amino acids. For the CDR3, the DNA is TGTGCCAGCAGTGATCGGCTAGCGGGGGGGCAGCAAGAGACCCAGTACTTC. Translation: CASSDRLAGGQQETQYF.

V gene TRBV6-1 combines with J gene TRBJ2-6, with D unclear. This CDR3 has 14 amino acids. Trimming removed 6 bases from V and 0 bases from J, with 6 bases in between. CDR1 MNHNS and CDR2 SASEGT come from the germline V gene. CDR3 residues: CASRSISGANVLTF. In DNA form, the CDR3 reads TGTGCCAGCAGATCCATCTCTGGGGCCAACGTCCTGACTTTC.

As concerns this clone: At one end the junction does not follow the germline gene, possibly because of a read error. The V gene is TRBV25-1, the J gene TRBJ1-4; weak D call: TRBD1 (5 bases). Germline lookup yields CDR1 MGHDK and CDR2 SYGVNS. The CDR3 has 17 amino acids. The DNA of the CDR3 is TGTGCCAGCAATGAATTGTGGGGCGCAACAACTAATGAAAAACTGTTTTTT. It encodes CASNELWGATTNEKLFF.

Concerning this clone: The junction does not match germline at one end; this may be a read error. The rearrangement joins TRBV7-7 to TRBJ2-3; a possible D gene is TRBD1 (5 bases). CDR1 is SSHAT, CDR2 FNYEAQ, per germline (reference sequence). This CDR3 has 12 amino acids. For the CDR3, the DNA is TGTGCTAGCAGCCAAGGGGCAGATACGCAGTATTTT. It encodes CASSQGADTQYF.

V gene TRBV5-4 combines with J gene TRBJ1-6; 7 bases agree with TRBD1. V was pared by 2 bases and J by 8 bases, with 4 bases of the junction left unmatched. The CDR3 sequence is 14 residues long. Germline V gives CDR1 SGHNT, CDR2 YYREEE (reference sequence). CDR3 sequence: CASSFNRGHSPLHF. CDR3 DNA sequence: TGTGCCAGCAGCTTCAACAGGGGTCATTCACCCCTCCACTTT.

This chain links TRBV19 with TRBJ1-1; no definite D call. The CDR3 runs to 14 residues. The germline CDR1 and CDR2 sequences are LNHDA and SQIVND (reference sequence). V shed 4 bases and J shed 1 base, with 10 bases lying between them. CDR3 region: CASSTYLGNTEAFF. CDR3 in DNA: TGTGCCAGTAGTACCTACCTAGGGAACACTGAAGCTTTCTTT. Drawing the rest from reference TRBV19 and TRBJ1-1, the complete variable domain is DGGITQSPKYLFRKEGQNVTLSCEQNLNHDAMYWYRQDPGQGLRLIYYSQIVNDFQKGDIAEGYSVSREKKESFPLTVTSAQKNPTAFYLCASSTYLGNTEAFFGQGTRLTVV.

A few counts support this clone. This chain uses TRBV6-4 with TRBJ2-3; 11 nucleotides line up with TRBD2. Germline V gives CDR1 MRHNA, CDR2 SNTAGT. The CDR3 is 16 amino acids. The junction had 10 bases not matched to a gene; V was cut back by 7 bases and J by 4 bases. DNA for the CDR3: TGTGCCAGCATCCGCCCCCCTAGCGGGGGGCCAGATACGCAGTATTTT. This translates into CASIRPPSGGPDTQYF.

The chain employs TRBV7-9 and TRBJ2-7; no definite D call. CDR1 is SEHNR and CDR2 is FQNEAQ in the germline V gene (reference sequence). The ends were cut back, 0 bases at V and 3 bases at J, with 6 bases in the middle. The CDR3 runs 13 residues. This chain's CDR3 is CASSLAQNYEQYF. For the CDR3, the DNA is TGTGCCAGCAGCTTAGCTCAGAACTACGAGCAGTACTTC. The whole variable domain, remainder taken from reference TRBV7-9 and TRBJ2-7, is DTGVSQNPRHKITKRGQNVTFRCDPISEHNRLYWYRQTLGQGPEFLTYFQNEAQLEKSRLLSDRFSAERPKGSFSTLEIQRTEQGDSAMYLCASSLAQNYEQYFGPGTRLTVT.

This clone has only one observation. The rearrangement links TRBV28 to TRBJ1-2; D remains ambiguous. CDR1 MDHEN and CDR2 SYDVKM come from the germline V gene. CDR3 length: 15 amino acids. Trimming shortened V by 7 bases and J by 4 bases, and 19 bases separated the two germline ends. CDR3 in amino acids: CASTLDAGISYGYTF. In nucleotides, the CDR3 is TGTGCCAGCACCCTGGACGCGGGAATCAGCTATGGCTACACCTTC.

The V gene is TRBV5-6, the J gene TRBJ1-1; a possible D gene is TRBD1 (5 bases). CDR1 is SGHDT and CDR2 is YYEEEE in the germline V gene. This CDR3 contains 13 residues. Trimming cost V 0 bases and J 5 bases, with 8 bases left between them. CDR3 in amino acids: CASSLGRGTEAFF. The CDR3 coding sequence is TGTGCCAGCAGCTTGGGGCGGGGGACTGAAGCTTTCTTT.

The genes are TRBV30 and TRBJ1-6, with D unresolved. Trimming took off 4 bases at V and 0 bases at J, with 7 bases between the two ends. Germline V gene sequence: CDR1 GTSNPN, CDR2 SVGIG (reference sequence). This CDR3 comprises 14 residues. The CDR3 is CAWNLGSYNSPLHF. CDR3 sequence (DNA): TGTGCCTGGAATCTAGGCTCCTATAATTCACCCCTCCACTTT.

CDR3 sequence reads: CASSPMTGTDTQYF. The CDR3 bases are TGTGCCAGTAGCCCGATGACAGGGACAGATACGCAGTATTTT. The chain carries TRBV19 and TRBJ2-3, with 7 bases that match TRBD1. Germline V gene sequence: CDR1 LNHDA, CDR2 SQIVND (reference sequence). With 6 bases clipped from V and 3 bases from J, the junction kept 6 bases outside the gene matches. The CDR3 spans 14 residues. Drawing the rest from reference TRBV19 and TRBJ2-3, the complete variable domain is DGGITQSPKYLFRKEGQNVTLSCEQNLNHDAMYWYRQDPGQGLRLIYYSQIVNDFQKGDIAEGYSVSREKKESFPLTVTSAQKNPTAFYLCASSPMTGTDTQYFGPGTRLTVL.

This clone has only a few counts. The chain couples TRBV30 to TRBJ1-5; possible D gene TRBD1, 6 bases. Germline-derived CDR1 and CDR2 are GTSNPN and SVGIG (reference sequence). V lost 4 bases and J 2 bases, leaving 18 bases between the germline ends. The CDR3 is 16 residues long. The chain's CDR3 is CAWIHYLGAGNQPQHF. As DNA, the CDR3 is TGTGCCTGGATTCATTATTTGGGGGCTGGCAATCAGCCCCAGCATTTT.

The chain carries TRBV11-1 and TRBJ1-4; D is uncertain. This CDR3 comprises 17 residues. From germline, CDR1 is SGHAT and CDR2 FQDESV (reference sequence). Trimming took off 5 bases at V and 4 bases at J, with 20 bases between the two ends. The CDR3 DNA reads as TGTGCCAGCAGCCGGCGGGTACAGATAACCTTTAATGAAAAACTGTTTTTT. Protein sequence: CASSRRVQITFNEKLFF.

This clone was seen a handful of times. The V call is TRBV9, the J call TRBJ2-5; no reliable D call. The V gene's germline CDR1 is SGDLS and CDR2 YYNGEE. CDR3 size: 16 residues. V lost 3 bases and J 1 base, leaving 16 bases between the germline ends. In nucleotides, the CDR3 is TGTGCCAGCAGCGCCCAAATACAGAGAACCCAAGAGACCCAGTACTTC. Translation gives CASSAQIQRTQETQYF.

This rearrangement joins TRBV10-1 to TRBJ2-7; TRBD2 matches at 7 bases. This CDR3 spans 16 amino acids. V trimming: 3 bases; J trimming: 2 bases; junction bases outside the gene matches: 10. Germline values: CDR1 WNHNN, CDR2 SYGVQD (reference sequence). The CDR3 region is CASSDIGGLGAYEQYF. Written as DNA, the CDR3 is TGCGCCAGCAGTGATATTGGCGGACTAGGCGCCTACGAGCAGTACTTC.

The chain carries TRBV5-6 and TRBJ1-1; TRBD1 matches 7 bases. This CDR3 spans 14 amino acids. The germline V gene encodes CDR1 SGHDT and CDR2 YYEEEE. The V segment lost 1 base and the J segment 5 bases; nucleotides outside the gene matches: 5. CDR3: CASSLLTGWTEAFF. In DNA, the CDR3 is TGTGCCAGCAGCTTGTTGACAGGGTGGACTGAAGCTTTCTTT.

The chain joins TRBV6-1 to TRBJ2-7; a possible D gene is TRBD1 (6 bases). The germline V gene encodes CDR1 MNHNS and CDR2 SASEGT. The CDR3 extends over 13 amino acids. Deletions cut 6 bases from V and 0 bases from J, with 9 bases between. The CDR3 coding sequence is TGTGCCAGCAGGCCGGGACACTCCTACGAGCAGTACTTC. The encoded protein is CASRPGHSYEQYF.

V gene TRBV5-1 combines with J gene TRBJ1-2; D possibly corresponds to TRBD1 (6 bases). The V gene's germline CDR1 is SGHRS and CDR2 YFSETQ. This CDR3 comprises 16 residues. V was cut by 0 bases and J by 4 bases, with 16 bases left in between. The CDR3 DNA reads TGCGCCAGCAGCTTGGGCTGGGGGGGGGCTCTCTATGGCTACACCTTC. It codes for CASSLGWGGALYGYTF.

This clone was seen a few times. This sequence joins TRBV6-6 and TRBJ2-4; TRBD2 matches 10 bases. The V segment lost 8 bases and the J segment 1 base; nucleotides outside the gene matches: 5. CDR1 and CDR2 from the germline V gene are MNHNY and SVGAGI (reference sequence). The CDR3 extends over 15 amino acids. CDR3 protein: CASHGTSEAKNIQYF. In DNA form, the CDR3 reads TGTGCCAGCCATGGGACTAGCGAGGCCAAAAACATTCAGTACTTC.

DNA of the CDR3: TGCGCCAGCAGCCAAGAGTGGGCGGGGGGGCTTGAGACCCAGTACTTC. Protein product: CASSQEWAGGLETQYF. The chain recombines TRBV4-3 with TRBJ2-5; 9 positions match TRBD2. The CDR3 contains 16 residues. Trimming at V came to 0 bases and at J to 5 bases, leaving 7 bases not matched to a gene. Germline V gives CDR1 LGHNA, CDR2 YSLEER.

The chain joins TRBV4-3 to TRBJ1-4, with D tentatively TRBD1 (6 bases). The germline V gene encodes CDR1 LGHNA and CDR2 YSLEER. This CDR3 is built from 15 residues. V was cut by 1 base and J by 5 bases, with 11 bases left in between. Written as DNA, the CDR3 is TGCGCCAGCAGCCAAGCCCCAAGGGGGAATGAAAAACTGTTTTTT. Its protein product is CASSQAPRGNEKLFF.

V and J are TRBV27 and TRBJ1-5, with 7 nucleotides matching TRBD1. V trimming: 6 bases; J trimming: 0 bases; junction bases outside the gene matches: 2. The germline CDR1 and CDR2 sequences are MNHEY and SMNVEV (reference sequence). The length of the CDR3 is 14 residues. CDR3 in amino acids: CASRTGVSNQPQHF. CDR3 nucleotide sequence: TGTGCCAGCAGAACAGGGGTTAGCAATCAGCCCCAGCATTTT.